The entry below gives a single T cell receptor (beta chain) sequence along with its context. With random hexamers, about 0.5 to 1 ug RNA was reverse transcribed. TCRdb processed the immunoSEQ multiplex PCR reads anew with MiXCR; each CDR3 protein has one entry. This sample yields approximately 260,000 distinct CDR3 sequences, of which 96% are seen a single time; 0.095% to 0.12% belongs to the top ten. These data belong to a study of CD8 T cells in Susac syndrome. The CDR3 spans 19 residues. From germline, CDR1 is SGDLS and CDR2 YYNGEE. The junction had 15 bases not matched to a gene; V was cut back by 3 bases and J by 2 bases.

Sequenced sample: CD4+ T cells from PBMCs. This clonotype was sampled from a human donor with Susac syndrome. The chain recombines TRBV9 with TRBJ1-1; 11 bases align to TRBD1. CDR3 sequence reads: CASSGRRRGTGGINTEAFF. The CDR3 coding sequence is TGTGCCAGCAGCGGCCGCCGGAGAGGGACAGGGGGTATTAACACTGAAGCTTTCTTT.